This T cell receptor beta chain derives from a study of blood T cell repertoires in COVID-19. V lost 4 bases, J lost 0 bases, and 4 bases lay in between. The CDR3 is 14 residues long. Germline CDR1 and CDR2: LGHDT and YNNKEL (reference sequence). Some clones are missing from TCRdb's copy, which holds only in-frame ones; the method was immunoSEQ multiplex PCR. This table has about 140,000 clones, approximately 88% appearing once. Cohort assignment relied on participant-reported clinical history. A COVID-19 case was met by exposed participants within 2 weeks before study entry. This clone appeared a single time.

This sequence joins TRBV3-1 (or the pseudogene TRBV3-2) and TRBJ2-6, with D uncertain. The clonotype originates from a man in his 70s who had been exposed to COVID-19. Sequenced: PBMCs or T cells enriched from blood (not recorded which). CDR3 sequence reads: CASSLSSGANVLTF. The CDR3 DNA is TGTGCCAGCAGCCTTAGCTCTGGGGCCAACGTCCTGACTTTC.